This TCR beta chain was sequenced in a study of T cells after yellow fever vaccination. The study, taken as a whole, reports: Post-booster samples contained most primary-vaccination clones (around 95% CD4, about 90% CD8).

With regard to this clonotype: Its specificity is not known.

5'RACE template switching produced TCR cDNA carrying a universal primer site and UMIs. TCRdb redid the calling of the 5' RACE reads with MiXCR, one entry per CDR3 protein. The repertoire includes approximately 93,000 distinct CDR3 sequences, around 5.5% of them detected once, and about 41% sits in the top ten. Trimming pared 0 bases from V and 7 bases from J, leaving 16 bases between. Germline CDR1 DFQATT, CDR2 SNEGSKA (reference sequence). The CDR3 runs 15 residues. V and J are TRBV20-1 and TRBJ2-1; D unclear. The TCR comes from a man aged 18 to 35 who received the YFV17D yellow fever vaccine. This sample comprised CD8+ T cells sorted from PBMCs, obtained 10 days after the yellow fever booster vaccination. CDR3 in amino acids: CSARDDEVSWNEQFF. The CDR3 coding sequence is TGCAGTGCTAGAGATGATGAGGTTTCTTGGAATGAGCAGTTCTTC.